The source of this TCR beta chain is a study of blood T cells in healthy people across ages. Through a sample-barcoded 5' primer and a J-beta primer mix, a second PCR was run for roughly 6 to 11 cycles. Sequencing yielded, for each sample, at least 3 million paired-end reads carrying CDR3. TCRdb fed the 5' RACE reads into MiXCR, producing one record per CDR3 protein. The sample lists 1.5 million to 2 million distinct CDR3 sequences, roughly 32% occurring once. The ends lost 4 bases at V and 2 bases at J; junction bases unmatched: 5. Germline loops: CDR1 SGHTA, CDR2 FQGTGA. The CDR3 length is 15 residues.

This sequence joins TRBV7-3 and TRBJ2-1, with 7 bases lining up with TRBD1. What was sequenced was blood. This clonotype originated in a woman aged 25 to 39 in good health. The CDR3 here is CASSSGQAAYNEQFF. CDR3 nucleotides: TGTGCCAGCAGCTCAGGACAGGCAGCCTACAATGAGCAGTTCTTC.